This TCR beta chain is from a study of blood T cell repertoires in COVID-19. The assay was immunoSEQ multiplex PCR, and TCRdb's table has in-frame clones only and misses some. The table includes fewer than 250,000 clones, about 87% detected once. The CDR3 contains 14 residues. V lost 5 bases and J lost 7, with 17 bases in between. From germline, CDR1 is MGHRA and CDR2 YSYEKL. The source material was PBMCs or T cells enriched from blood (not recorded which). The V and J genes are TRBV4-1 and TRBJ2-5, with TRBD1 as a possible D gene (6 bases). This receptor was taken from a woman in her twenties or thirties with acute COVID-19. The CDR3 nucleotides are TGCGCCAGCAGCTCGAGTCCGCTAGGGGGGACCCAGTACTTC. Protein sequence: CASSSSPLGGTQYF.